A single sample is the source of the 13 T cell receptor beta chains below, sequenced in a study of shared clonotypes between healthy human individuals. TCRdb's table, derived via immunoSEQ multiplex PCR, lists solely in-frame clones and lacks some. The data show over 2,000,000 clones, about 94% seen once. CD45RO negativity and positive selection for CCR7 defined naive CD8 cells, a population that excluded terminally differentiated effector memory CD45RA+ cells. Sequencing was performed on naive CD8+ T cells from PBMCs. The receptors come from a man aged 18 to 29 in good health. Some clones in this sample may be carry-over from other donors' samples.

The gene calls are TRBV9 and TRBJ2-7; D possibly matches TRBD1 or TRBD2 (5 bases each). CDR1 is SGDLS and CDR2 is YYNGEE in the germline V gene. The V gene lost 0 bases and the J gene lost 2 bases, with 12 bases spanning the gap. The CDR3 loop spans 15 amino acids. DNA for the CDR3: TGTGCCAGCAGCGTAGAGGCAGGGACCCCCTACGAGCAGTACTTC. Its protein product is CASSVEAGTPYEQYF.

The genes are TRBV13 and TRBJ2-1; 14 bases are a match to TRBD2. Germline lookup yields CDR1 PRHDT and CDR2 FYEKMQ (reference sequence). CDR3 length: 18 residues. V was clipped by 5 bases and J by 9 bases; unmatched bases: 15. CDR3 sequence reads: CASSPGTSGSLHSSEQFF. CDR3 coding DNA: TGTGCCAGCAGCCCTGGGACTAGCGGGAGCCTTCATTCGTCTGAGCAGTTCTTC. Drawing the rest from reference TRBV13 and TRBJ2-1, the complete variable domain is AAGVIQSPRHLIKEKRETATLKCYPIPRHDTVYWYQQGPGQDPQFLISFYEKMQSDKGSIPDRFSAQQFSDYHSELNMSSLELGDSALYFCASSPGTSGSLHSSEQFFGPGTRLTVL.

V usage is TRBV14 and J usage is TRBJ2-7, with D maybe TRBD1 (5 bases). The ends were cut back, 0 bases at V and 1 base at J, with 22 bases in the middle. Germline V gene sequence: CDR1 SGHDN, CDR2 FVKESK. The CDR3 spans 19 residues. The CDR3 reads CASSQEGRFGQGSSYEQYF. In nucleotides, the CDR3 is TGTGCCAGCAGCCAAGAAGGTCGTTTTGGGCAGGGATCTTCCTACGAGCAGTACTTC.

The genes are TRBV15 and TRBJ1-1, with D hard to call. V lost 1 base, J lost 3 bases, and 9 bases lay in between. The CDR3 consists of 14 residues. Per the germline V gene, CDR1 is LNHNV and CDR2 is YYDKDF (reference sequence). CDR3 sequence: CATSRGPTDTEAFF. CDR3 coding DNA: TGTGCCACCAGCAGAGGTCCCACGGACACTGAAGCTTTCTTT.

J is TRBJ1-1 and V is TRBV28; D gene ambiguous. Per germline, CDR1 MDHEN and CDR2 SYDVKM. Deletions cut 6 bases from V and 1 base from J, with 9 bases between. The CDR3 is made up of 13 amino acids. This CDR3 is CASSPRENTEAFF. The DNA of the CDR3 is TGTGCCAGCAGCCCGCGGGAGAACACTGAAGCTTTCTTT.

Worth noting for this clone: This sample also contains other DNA sequences that code for the same CDR3. The chain uses TRBV6-5 and TRBJ1-1; D gene uncertain. Deletions cut 0 bases from V and 0 bases from J, with 5 bases between. From germline, CDR1 is MNHEY and CDR2 SVGAGI. The CDR3 contains 14 residues. The CDR3 DNA is TGTGCCAGCAGTTACTCTGGGATGAACACTGAAGCTTTCTTT. Residues: CASSYSGMNTEAFF.

The chain employs TRBV11-2 and TRBJ2-7; no clear D. Trimming left V 5 bases short and J 1 base short, with 9 bases between. CDR1 SGHAT and CDR2 FQNNGV come from the germline V gene. The CDR3 is 13 amino acids. The CDR3 nucleotides read TGTGCCAGCAGCGCCCCTTTGTCCTACGAGCAGTACTTC. Amino acid sequence: CASSAPLSYEQYF.

The rearrangement joins TRBV28 to TRBJ1-5; the match to TRBD1 covers 8 bases. V lost 8 bases and J lost 3; bases outside the gene matches: 15. The CDR3 has 17 amino acids. CDR1 and CDR2 from the germline V gene are MDHEN and SYDVKM. This chain's CDR3 is CASRIPGQAEYNQPQHF. The CDR3 nucleotides read TGTGCCAGCCGCATTCCGGGACAGGCCGAGTACAATCAGCCCCAGCATTTT.

This clone was observed a handful of times. This chain links TRBV7-9 with TRBJ2-3, with a tentative D call TRBD1 (6 bases). With 2 bases removed from V and 6 bases from J, the gap between germline ends came to 12 bases. The germline V gene encodes CDR1 SEHNR and CDR2 FQNEAQ (reference sequence). The CDR3 is made up of 14 amino acids. CDR3 residues: CASSLWQGRDTQYF. As DNA, the CDR3 is TGTGCCAGCAGCTTATGGCAGGGGCGGGATACGCAGTATTTT.

The gene calls are TRBV27 and TRBJ1-5; D is uncertain. This CDR3 comprises 13 residues. Germline V CDR1 and CDR2: MNHEY, SMNVEV (reference sequence). V was trimmed by 6 bases and J by 4 bases, leaving 10 bases between them. The CDR3 DNA follows: TGTGCCAGCAGGAGGACCAATAATCAGCCCCAGCATTTT. Its translation is CASRRTNNQPQHF.

DNA of the CDR3: TGTGCCAGCAGCTCTGCCGCGGCAGGCGAGCAGTACTTC. Its protein product is CASSSAAAGEQYF. V usage is TRBV11-2 and J usage is TRBJ2-7, with no clear D. Germline V CDR1 and CDR2: SGHAT, FQNNGV. This CDR3 is 13 amino acids long. The germline V and J ends were trimmed by 4 bases and 6 bases, with 13 bases remaining between them.

The chain is built from TRBV28 and TRBJ2-7; a possible D gene is TRBD2 (6 bases). Looked up from germline, CDR1 is MDHEN and CDR2 is SYDVKM. V lost 7 bases, J lost 3 bases, and 16 bases lay in between. The CDR3 is 14 residues long. Here the CDR3 DNA reads TGTGCCAGCACCTCCGCTTCTAGCGACTACGAGCAGTACTTC. Amino acid sequence: CASTSASSDYEQYF. The whole variable domain, filled in from reference TRBV28 and TRBJ2-7, reads DVKVTQSSRYLVKRTGEKVFLECVQDMDHENMFWYRQDPGLGLRLIYFSYDVKMKEKGDIPEGYSVSREKKERFSLILESASTNQTSMYLCASTSASSDYEQYFGPGTRLTVT.

This sequence joins TRBV5-4 and TRBJ1-6; 9 bases match TRBD1. The V gene's germline CDR1 is SGHNT and CDR2 YYREEE (reference sequence). V was pared by 3 bases and J by 6 bases, with 7 bases of the junction left unmatched. The CDR3 length is 16 residues. The CDR3 DNA reads TGTGCCAGCAGCTCTTTGGCGGACAGGGGTAATTCACCCCTCCACTTT. The encoded protein is CASSSLADRGNSPLHF.